Below, one TCR beta chain is given with its context. The sample has other DNA sequences that encode this CDR3 too. Original data processing: Amplification from reference gene primers served as the basis for estimated nucleated cell counts. The method was immunoSEQ multiplex PCR; TCRdb's version includes in-frame clones alone and lacks a portion of them. The DNA was the basis for D and trimming; V, J and clone size are from that table. Here the sample spans about 250,000 clones, 80% to 90% being singletons. The data were obtained in a study of blood T cell repertoires in COVID-19. Across the study: Researchers got acute and convalescent COVID-19 samples from the United States, Italy and Spain.

Germline loops: CDR1 GTSNPN, CDR2 SVGIG (reference sequence). Trimming pared 0 bases from V and 0 bases from J, leaving 5 bases between. This CDR3 contains 13 residues. Cohorts were assigned according to the clinical history that participants reported. Recovered Cohort 3 donors showed two negative PCRs, clearance, or symptom resolution. The V and J genes are TRBV30 and TRBJ1-1; maybe TRBD1 (5 bases). The sequence derives from a woman aged 18-29 years who had recovered from COVID-19. Sequenced input: PBMCs or T cells enriched from blood (not recorded which). DNA for the CDR3: TGTGCCTGGAGTGTAGGGGTGAACACTGAAGCTTTCTTT. It specifies CAWSVGVNTEAFF.